What follows are 21 T cell receptor beta chains derived from one specimen sequenced in a study of blood T cell repertoires in COVID-19 (dated by TCRdb to about 2020). Receptors were amplified or captured by the immunoSEQ multiplex PCR assay. In TCRdb, the immuneACCESS table is reduced to in-frame sequences with V and J assigned. These tables do not hold every clone; where another copy was compared, an unresolved V gene accounts for under half, and the others remain unexplained. The sample table holds more than 300,000 clones, of which about nine tenths were seen once. The ten largest clones represent 10% of the sample. The specimen was PBMCs or T cells enriched from blood (not recorded which). These TCRs come from a woman between 18 and 29 years old who had recovered from COVID-19.

The chain uses TRBV2 and TRBJ2-5; D is undetermined. Germline V gene lookup returns CDR1 SNHLY and CDR2 FYNNEI. The CDR3 spans 12 residues. V was pared by 7 bases and J by 7 bases, with 13 bases between. CDR3 residues: CASKAETGTQYF. The CDR3 coding sequence is TGTGCCAGCAAGGCGGAAACTGGGACCCAGTACTTC.

This clone was detected only once. The genes are TRBV29-1 and TRBJ2-1; 8 bases agree with TRBD2. The CDR3 contains 13 residues. From germline, CDR1 is SQVTM and CDR2 ANQGSEA. The V and J ends lost 7 bases and 1 base, in that order; junction bases with no gene match: 3. This CDR3 reads CSAGLGSYNEQFF. CDR3 nucleotide sequence: TGCAGCGCGGGACTAGGTTCCTACAATGAGCAGTTCTTC.

J is TRBJ2-5 and V is TRBV6-1, with 7 bases fitting TRBD1. The CDR3 covers 14 residues. Germline V CDR1 and CDR2: MNHNS, SASEGT. V was pared by 3 bases and J by 5 bases, with 6 bases of the junction left unmatched. CDR3: CASSDPQGVETQYF. Written as DNA, the CDR3 is TGTGCCAGCAGTGATCCCCAGGGGGTGGAGACCCAGTACTTC.

V usage is TRBV7-2 and J usage is TRBJ1-6; possibly TRBD1 for D (5 bases). Trimming left V 4 bases short and J 6 bases short, with 13 bases between. CDR3 length: 15 residues. Germline lookup yields CDR1 SGHTA and CDR2 FQGNSA. In DNA form, the CDR3 reads TGTGCCAGCAGCTCCCTAGGCAGGGTTAATTCACCCCTCCACTTT. It specifies CASSSLGRVNSPLHF.

This clone was observed a handful of times. This rearrangement joins TRBV25-1 to TRBJ1-2; 9 bases map to TRBD1. The CDR3 is 15 residues long. Germline V gene sequence: CDR1 MGHDK, CDR2 SYGVNS. V shed 4 bases, J shed 0 bases, and the junction held 3 bases outside the gene matches. The CDR3 is CASSGGTGPNYGYTF. The CDR3 bases are TGTGCCAGCAGTGGAGGGACAGGGCCTAACTATGGCTACACCTTC.

The gene calls are TRBV11-2 and TRBJ1-6; 11 positions agree with TRBD1. With 6 bases clipped from V and 13 bases from J, the junction kept 14 bases outside the gene matches. This CDR3 region has 16 residues. Germline values: CDR1 SGHAT, CDR2 FQNNGV. The CDR3 region is CASRNAGTGGVGPLHF. DNA for the CDR3: TGTGCCAGCAGGAACGCCGGGACAGGGGGTGTTGGGCCCCTCCACTTT.

This chain connects TRBV28 to TRBJ1-2; the match to TRBD1 covers 7 bases. V lost 1 base to trimming and J lost 0 bases; unmatched junction nucleotides: 5. The CDR3 has 16 residues. Germline loops: CDR1 MDHEN, CDR2 SYDVKM. CDR3 in DNA: TGTGCCAGCAGTTTATCCGGGACAGCCACTAACTATGGCTACACCTTC. This codes for CASSLSGTATNYGYTF.

This rearrangement joins TRBV4-1 to TRBJ2-7; TRBD2 agrees at 8 bases. Trimming at V came to 1 base and at J to 2 bases, leaving 7 bases not matched to a gene. Germline V gene lookup returns CDR1 MGHRA and CDR2 YSYEKL. The CDR3 loop spans 16 amino acids. CDR3 sequence reads: CASSQAIGTRPYEQYF. The CDR3 nucleotides read TGCGCCAGCAGCCAAGCGATTGGGACTAGACCCTACGAGCAGTACTTC.

This chain connects TRBV19 to TRBJ2-1, with D tentatively TRBD1 (6 bases). From germline, CDR1 is LNHDA and CDR2 SQIVND (reference sequence). This CDR3 region has 18 residues. With 5 bases removed from V and 0 bases from J, the gap between germline ends came to 20 bases. The CDR3 sequence is CASSLPTGPSSSYNEQFF. The CDR3 nucleotides read TGTGCCAGTAGTCTCCCGACAGGTCCTTCGAGCTCCTACAATGAGCAGTTCTTC.

The chain employs TRBV5-1 and TRBJ2-5; tentative D call: TRBD1 (6 bases). Germline V gives CDR1 SGHRS, CDR2 YFSETQ. The CDR3 is made up of 13 amino acids. V was clipped by 4 bases and J by 2 bases, with 9 bases between them. The CDR3 DNA reads TGCGCCAGCAGCCCGGGACAACAAGAGACCCAGTACTTC. It specifies CASSPGQQETQYF. Drawing the rest from reference TRBV5-1 and TRBJ2-5, the complete variable domain is KAGVTQTPRYLIKTRGQQVTLSCSPISGHRSVSWYQQTPGQGLQFLFEYFSETQRNKGNFPGRFSGRQFSNSRSEMNVSTLELGDSALYLCASSPGQQETQYFGPGTRLLVL.

The rearrangement uses TRBV2 and TRBJ1-6, with D maybe TRBD1 (5 bases). V was pared by 4 bases and J by 6 bases, with 16 bases between. CDR3 length: 16 amino acids. Germline assignment: CDR1 SNHLY and CDR2 FYNNEI. CDR3 sequence: CASSVSRGLLNSPLHF. The CDR3 DNA is TGTGCCAGCAGTGTTAGTAGGGGCCTTCTTAATTCACCCCTCCACTTT.

The rearrangement joins TRBV19 to TRBJ1-1; TRBD1 aligns across 8 bases. V dropped 8 bases and J dropped 3; count of bases not matched to a gene: 14. Germline CDR1 is LNHDA and CDR2 is SQIVND (reference sequence). The CDR3 is made up of 16 amino acids. The CDR3 DNA reads as TGTGCCAGTGCGGGGACAGGACAAATCCCTTACACTGAAGCTTTCTTT. Translated, it gives CASAGTGQIPYTEAFF.

V gene TRBV5-1 combines with J gene TRBJ1-1; 9 nucleotides agree with TRBD1. This CDR3 contains 15 residues. Losses at the gene ends were 4 bases for V and 3 bases for J; bases not matched to a gene: 7. CDR1 and CDR2 from the germline V gene are SGHRS and YFSETQ. Written as DNA, the CDR3 is TGCGCCAGCAGCCTTGGGACAGGGAGTCACACTGAAGCTTTCTTT. This gives the protein CASSLGTGSHTEAFF.

V usage is TRBV28 and J usage is TRBJ2-5; 10 positions agree with TRBD1. The V and J ends lost 4 bases and 7 bases, in that order; junction bases with no gene match: 3. The CDR3 sequence is 13 residues long. Germline-derived CDR1 and CDR2 are MDHEN and SYDVKM. CDR3 sequence reads: CASSSWTGGTQYF. As DNA, the CDR3 is TGTGCCAGCAGTTCCTGGACAGGGGGGACCCAGTACTTC.

This chain joins TRBV25-1 and TRBJ2-1; 7 bases are a match to TRBD1. The CDR3 consists of 17 residues. V trimming: 1 base; J trimming: 1 base; junction bases outside the gene matches: 7. The germline V gene has CDR1 MGHDK and CDR2 SYGVNS. The CDR3 DNA reads TGTGCCAGCAGTGAATTAACAGGGGAAGGGTCCTACAATGAGCAGTTCTTC. The encoded protein is CASSELTGEGSYNEQFF.

The V gene is TRBV30, the J gene TRBJ2-7; possibly TRBD2 for D (5 bases). Germline V lookup: CDR1 GTSNPN, CDR2 SVGIG (reference sequence). Trimming removed 3 bases from V and 2 bases from J, with 14 bases in between. This CDR3 is 14 amino acids long. As DNA, the CDR3 is TGTGCCTGGAGCCGGCCTAGCAACCCCTACGAGCAGTACTTC. This gives the protein CAWSRPSNPYEQYF. Looking up the rest from reference TRBV30 and TRBJ2-7 gives the full variable domain: SQTIHQWPATLVQPVGSPLSLECTVEGTSNPNLYWYRQAAGRGLQLLFYSVGIGQISSEVPQNLSASRPQDRQFILSSKKLLLSDSGFYLCAWSRPSNPYEQYFGPGTRLTVT.

The V and J genes are TRBV5-5 and TRBJ2-7, with D tentatively TRBD1 (6 bases). V was clipped by 4 bases and J by 5 bases, with 10 bases between them. The CDR3 consists of 12 residues. CDR1 and CDR2 (germline): SGHKS, YYEKEE (reference sequence). DNA of the CDR3: TGTGCCAGCAGCGGGACATTTCACGAGCAGTACTTC. Protein sequence: CASSGTFHEQYF. The full variable domain, its missing parts supplied by reference TRBV5-5 and TRBJ2-7, is DAGVTQSPTHLIKTRGQQVTLRCSPISGHKSVSWYQQVLGQGPQFIFQYYEKEERGRGNFPDRFSARQFPNYSSELNVNALLLGDSALYLCASSGTFHEQYFGPGTRLTVT.

This clone was counted only a few times. V gene TRBV29-1 combines with J gene TRBJ2-5, with D tentatively TRBD2 (6 bases). Germline V lookup: CDR1 SQVTM, CDR2 ANQGSEA. The CDR3 consists of 16 residues. V lost 0 bases to trimming and J lost 5 bases, with 19 bases between them. This CDR3 reads CSVEEEKGTSWETQYF. CDR3 sequence (DNA): TGCAGCGTTGAAGAGGAGAAGGGGACTTCTTGGGAGACCCAGTACTTC.

This sequence joins TRBV30 and TRBJ1-3; D ambiguous. The CDR3 length is 13 residues. Trimming took off 5 bases at V and 0 bases at J, with 8 bases between the two ends. The germline CDR1 and CDR2 sequences are GTSNPN and SVGIG (reference sequence). The CDR3 DNA reads as TGTGCCTGGGGAATCTTCTCTGGAAACACCATATATTTT. It translates to CAWGIFSGNTIYF.

The chain uses TRBV6-5 and TRBJ1-4, with TRBD1 identical over 7 bases. The CDR3 has 14 amino acids. With V trimmed by 5 bases and J by 4 bases, 4 bases remained unmatched. Germline CDR1 MNHEY, CDR2 SVGAGI. This CDR3 reads CASSRQGINEKLFF. The CDR3 bases are TGTGCCAGCAGTCGACAGGGAATTAATGAAAAACTGTTTTTT.

This chain links TRBV2 with TRBJ1-1; D may be TRBD1 (6 bases). The CDR3 has 14 amino acids. Germline V lookup: CDR1 SNHLY, CDR2 FYNNEI. Trimming stripped 6 bases from V and 3 bases from J, with 14 bases between. CDR3 amino acids: CASSLQGYDTEAFF. The CDR3 DNA follows: TGTGCCAGCAGCTTACAGGGCTATGACACTGAAGCTTTCTTT. The whole variable domain, filled in from reference TRBV2 and TRBJ1-1, reads EPEVTQTPSHQVTQMGQEVILRCVPISNHLYFYWYRQILGQKVEFLVSFYNNEISEKSEIFDDQFSVERPDGSNFTLKIRSTKLEDSAMYFCASSLQGYDTEAFFGQGTRLTVV.